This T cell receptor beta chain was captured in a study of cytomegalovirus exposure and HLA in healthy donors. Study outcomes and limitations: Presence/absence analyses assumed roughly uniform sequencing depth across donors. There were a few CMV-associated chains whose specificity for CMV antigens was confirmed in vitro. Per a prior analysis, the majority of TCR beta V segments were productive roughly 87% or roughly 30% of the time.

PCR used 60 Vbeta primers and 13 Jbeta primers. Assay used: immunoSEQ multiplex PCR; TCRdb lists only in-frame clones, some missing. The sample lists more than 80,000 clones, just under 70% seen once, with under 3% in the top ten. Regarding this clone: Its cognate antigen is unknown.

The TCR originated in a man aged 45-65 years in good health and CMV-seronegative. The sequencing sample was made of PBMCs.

The CDR3 spells CAWSVDRGGQPQHF. The CDR3 nucleotides read TGTGCCTGGAGTGTCGACAGGGGCGGCCAGCCCCAGCATTTT. The chain couples TRBV30 to TRBJ1-5; 8 bases align to TRBD1. Trimming took 0 bases from V and 7 from J; bases not matched to a gene: 5. Germline-derived CDR1 and CDR2 are GTSNPN and SVGIG (reference sequence). The CDR3 totals 14 residues.